What follows is one T cell receptor (beta chain) and its context. What it recognizes is unknown. This sample was taken from a study of cytomegalovirus exposure and HLA in healthy donors. Across the study: The 95 to 150 validation repertoires used a platform that matched the one used for the roughly 700 first-cohort repertoires, as a later analysis reported. Regarding the study as a whole: Some TCR beta chains (around 180 of them) were listed as cytomegalovirus-associated. In the 130 or so validation repertoires, approximately 94% of cluster scores exceeded 0, per a later analysis. For cytomegalovirus status, the classifier reportedly gave diagnoses with high specificity and sensitivity.

Generated by immunoSEQ multiplex PCR, the TCRdb table keeps only in-frame clones and is missing some. Of 190,000 or so clones in the sample, roughly 84% are singletons; the top ten hold approximately 3%. Looked up from germline, CDR1 is SNHLY and CDR2 is FYNNEI. This CDR3 comprises 14 residues. V dropped 9 bases and J dropped 4; count of bases not matched to a gene: 6. This receptor was obtained from a woman between 18 and 30 years old in good health and CMV-seropositive. This chain links TRBV2 with TRBJ2-5; 12 bases are shared with TRBD1. Specimen: PBMCs. The CDR3 reads CASSRDRGPETQYF. The CDR3, as DNA: TGTGCCAGTTCTCGGGACAGGGGGCCAGAGACCCAGTACTTC.